The 22 T cell receptor beta chains presented below share a single source sample, sequenced in a study of HIV-infected children after antiretroviral therapy interruption. Unique molecular identifiers were included in an RNA-based 3' RACE TCR library. From the 3' RACE reads, TCRdb called clonotypes with MiXCR, one entry per CDR3 protein. The data contain 70,000 to 90,000 distinct CDR3 sequences, 6.9% of them singletons. Treatment: PENTA 11 planned treatment interruption arm or continuous ART arm. The sequences come from CD45RA+ CD4+ T cells from PBMCs, pooled from several time points, collected from a donor given antiretroviral therapy, either interrupted or continuous. Subset reported: naive CD4+ CD45RA+ CD45RO- T cells. The receptors come from a pool of human donors with HIV.

Many counts were recorded for this clonotype. The chain has TRBV7-8 and TRBJ1-6; 7 nucleotides match TRBD1. The trim removed 2 bases at V and 9 bases at J, leaving 10 bases unmatched. In germline, CDR1 is SGHVS, CDR2 FQNEAQ. The CDR3 runs to 16 residues. The DNA for the CDR3 is TGTGCCAGCAGCTTACGCGCAGGGGGTTTGAGTTCACCCCTCCACTTT. It specifies CASSLRAGGLSSPLHF. Filled out from reference TRBV7-8 and TRBJ1-6, the complete variable domain reads GAGVSQSPRYKVAKRGQDVALRCDPISGHVSLFWYQQALGQGPEFLTYFQNEAQLDKSGLPSDRFFAERPEGSVSTLKIQRTQQEDSAVYLCASSLRAGGLSSPLHFGNGTRLTVT.

The chain joins TRBV27 to TRBJ2-3; D is perhaps TRBD2 (7 bases). The ends were cut back, 6 bases at V and 4 bases at J, with 20 bases in the middle. The CDR3 contains 16 residues. Germline V gene sequence: CDR1 MNHEY, CDR2 SMNVEV (reference sequence). Here the CDR3 reads CASSIAGPGGPDTQYF. DNA of the CDR3: TGTGCCAGCAGCATCGCTGGCCCGGGGGGCCCAGATACGCAGTATTTT.

Ten or more counts support this clonotype. The genes are TRBV19 and TRBJ1-1; D possibly corresponds to TRBD1 (5 bases). The CDR3 loop spans 13 amino acids. Germline CDR1 LNHDA, CDR2 SQIVND (reference sequence). Deletions cut 6 bases from V and 2 bases from J, with 10 bases between. This CDR3 is CASRARENTEAFF. Here the CDR3 DNA reads TGTGCCAGTAGGGCCAGGGAAAACACTGAAGCTTTCTTT.

This chain uses TRBV20-1 with TRBJ1-4; 7 nucleotides align to TRBD1. V lost 5 bases, J lost 0 bases, and 6 bases stayed unmatched. Germline V CDR1 and CDR2: DFQATT, SNEGSKA (reference sequence). The CDR3 loop spans 15 amino acids. CDR3 region: CSAPHRGPTNEKLFF. The CDR3 DNA reads as TGCAGTGCTCCTCACAGGGGACCAACTAATGAAAAACTGTTTTTT.

There are many counts of this clonotype. The rearrangement uses TRBV2 and TRBJ2-3, with D hard to call. CDR3 length equals 16 residues. The germline CDR1 and CDR2 sequences are SNHLY and FYNNEI. Deletions cut 3 bases from V and 1 base from J, with 14 bases between. The CDR3 DNA is TGTGCCAGCAGTGACGCACGCCTCAGAGGCACAGATACGCAGTATTTT. This sequence encodes CASSDARLRGTDTQYF.

At least ten counts were recorded for this clonotype. The rearrangement uses TRBV7-2 and TRBJ2-6, with D perhaps TRBD1 (5 bases). The CDR3 consists of 17 residues. Germline V gene sequence: CDR1 SGHTA, CDR2 FQGNSA. The germline V and J ends were trimmed by 5 bases and 1 base, with 15 bases remaining between them. CDR3: CASSLSPGFSGANVLTF. CDR3 bases: TGTGCCAGCAGCCTAAGCCCAGGGTTTTCTGGGGCCAACGTCCTGACTTTC.

This clonotype was detected ten times or more. The chain joins TRBV28 to TRBJ2-7; TRBD1 matches 8 bases. There are 14 residues in the CDR3. Germline V lookup: CDR1 MDHEN, CDR2 SYDVKM. The J segment lost 4 bases and the V segment lost 3 bases, leaving 5 bases of the junction unmatched. The CDR3 nucleotides are TGTGCCAGCAGTTTCTTCGACAGGGGATACGAGCAGTACTTC. It specifies CASSFFDRGYEQYF.

This clonotype was observed many times. The chain has TRBV19 and TRBJ2-1; D ambiguous. In germline, CDR1 is LNHDA, CDR2 SQIVND (reference sequence). The CDR3 contains 13 residues. Trimming shortened V by 6 bases and J by 4 bases, and 10 bases separated the two germline ends. The CDR3 loop is CASRTSKYNEQFF. The CDR3 DNA is TGTGCCAGTAGGACTTCTAAATACAATGAGCAGTTCTTC.

This clonotype showed up many times. J is TRBJ2-1 and V is TRBV12-3 or TRBV12-4; maybe TRBD1 (5 bases). The V gene lost 3 bases and the J gene lost 2 bases, with 17 bases spanning the gap. The CDR3 totals 17 residues. In nucleotides, the CDR3 is TGTGCCAGCAGTTTTACGGGCCCCACAGGTACCTACAATGAGCAGTTCTTC. This encodes CASSFTGPTGTYNEQFF.

This rearrangement joins TRBV11-2 to TRBJ1-1; possibly TRBD1 for D (6 bases). Germline V gene lookup returns CDR1 SGHAT and CDR2 FQNNGV. The V and J ends lost 1 base and 10 bases respectively, with 10 bases between them. CDR3 length: 12 residues. CDR3 DNA: TGTGCCAGCAGCTTAGTCTCCAGGGGAGCTTTCTTT. Its translation is CASSLVSRGAFF.

Ten or more counts support this clonotype. The V call is TRBV9, the J call TRBJ1-1; D call uncertain. V was clipped by 4 bases and J by 5 bases, with 12 bases between them. CDR1 and CDR2 from the germline V gene are SGDLS and YYNGEE. The CDR3 loop spans 13 amino acids. The CDR3 sequence is CASSITSRTEAFF. The CDR3 region has the DNA TGTGCCAGCAGCATTACTTCGAGGACTGAAGCTTTCTTT. Full variable domain (rest looked up from reference TRBV9 and TRBJ1-1): DSGVTQTPKHLITATGQRVTLRCSPRSGDLSVYWYQQSLDQGLQFLIQYYNGEERAKGNILERFSAQQFPDLHSELNLSSLELGDSALYFCASSITSRTEAFFGQGTRLTVV.

The chain uses TRBV29-1 and TRBJ2-6; no definite D call. The germline gives CDR1 SQVTM, CDR2 ANQGSEA. V lost 4 bases to trimming and J lost 4 bases, with 17 bases between them. This CDR3 contains 16 residues. CDR3 bases: TGCAGCGTTGTGTGGAGTACGGGTCGCGGGGCCAACGTCCTGACTTTC. Its translation: CSVVWSTGRGANVLTF.

This clonotype was observed a few times. V usage is TRBV9 and J usage is TRBJ2-2, with D possibly TRBD2 on 5 matching bases. With 0 bases removed from V and 3 bases from J, the gap between germline ends came to 24 bases. This CDR3 comprises 20 residues. The germline gives CDR1 SGDLS, CDR2 YYNGEE. In DNA form, the CDR3 reads TGTGCCAGCAGCGTAGTTCCTGCAACCCGAGCCAGCGGCGACACCGGGGAGCTGTTTTTT. Translating gives CASSVVPATRASGDTGELFF.

This clonotype was picked up many times. The chain couples TRBV30 to TRBJ2-2; D perhaps matches TRBD2 (6 bases). V lost 4 bases and J 2 bases, leaving 11 bases between the germline ends. Germline CDR1 is GTSNPN and CDR2 is SVGIG (reference sequence). The CDR3 totals 14 residues. CDR3 nucleotides: TGTGCCTGGACCTGGGACTCAAACACCGGGGAGCTGTTTTTT. This sequence encodes CAWTWDSNTGELFF.

This clonotype was seen a few times. This chain uses TRBV19 with TRBJ1-1, with TRBD1 matching over 9 bases. The germline V gene encodes CDR1 LNHDA and CDR2 SQIVND (reference sequence). Trimming cost V 5 bases and J 5 bases; bases outside gene matches: 6. The CDR3 runs to 14 residues. The CDR3 DNA reads as TGTGCCAGTAGTGCAGACAGGGGGAGGACTGAAGCTTTCTTT. Protein product: CASSADRGRTEAFF.

Many counts were recorded for this clonotype. V usage is TRBV20-1 and J usage is TRBJ2-7, with D unclear. The CDR3 spans 14 residues. Germline V gene data show CDR1 as DFQATT and CDR2 as SNEGSKA (reference sequence). Trimming took off 3 bases at V and 1 base at J, with 13 bases between the two ends. CDR3 nucleotide sequence: TGCAGTGCTAGGGAGCTTAAAGGGTCCTACGAGCAGTACTTC. This gives the protein CSARELKGSYEQYF.

The V call is TRBV3-1, the J call TRBJ2-2; D remains unclear. Germline CDR1 and CDR2: LGHDT and YNNKEL (reference sequence). V was cut by 1 base and J by 4 bases, with 7 bases left in between. This CDR3 contains 14 residues. The CDR3 protein is CASSQGRVTGELFF. The CDR3 DNA reads as TGTGCCAGCAGCCAAGGGCGAGTCACCGGGGAGCTGTTTTTT. The full variable domain, in which reference TRBV3-1 and TRBJ2-2 provide the parts outside the CDR3, is DTAVSQTPKYLVTQMGNDKSIKCEQNLGHDTMYWYKQDSKKFLKIMFSYNNKELIINETVPNRFSPKSPDKAHLNLHINSLELGDSAVYFCASSQGRVTGELFFGEGSRLTVL.

There are many counts of this clonotype. A read error may account for a junction end that differs from germline. This chain connects TRBV7-7 to TRBJ2-1, with a possible D match to TRBD2 (6 bases). The CDR3 loop spans 15 amino acids. Looked up from germline, CDR1 is SSHAT and CDR2 is FNYEAQ (reference sequence). This CDR3 reads CASSLEEGLYNEQFF. The CDR3 nucleotides are TGTGCTAGCAGCTTAGAGGAGGGGCTATACAATGAGCAGTTCTTC.

In its sample, this clonotype was seen many times. V gene TRBV5-1 combines with J gene TRBJ1-3; D is undetermined. Germline-derived CDR1 and CDR2 are SGHRS and YFSETQ. The CDR3 consists of 15 residues. Trimming removed 0 bases at V and 0 bases at J, with 7 bases between. The CDR3 loop is CASSLAYGSGNTIYF. In nucleotides, the CDR3 is TGCGCCAGCAGCTTGGCCTACGGCTCTGGAAACACCATATATTTT.

This clonotype was seen at least ten times. Here the CDR3 reads CASSRAGPYEQYF. The CDR3, as DNA: TGTGCCAGCAGTCGGGCGGGCCCATACGAGCAGTACTTC. The rearrangement links TRBV27 to TRBJ2-7; D perhaps matches TRBD2 (5 bases). The CDR3 sequence is 13 residues long. The germline V and J ends were trimmed by 5 bases and 4 bases, with 12 bases remaining between them. Germline-derived CDR1 and CDR2 are MNHEY and SMNVEV (reference sequence).

The chain carries TRBV19 and TRBJ1-6; no clear D. Per the germline V gene, CDR1 is LNHDA and CDR2 is SQIVND (reference sequence). With 5 bases removed from V and 6 bases from J, the gap between germline ends came to 8 bases. This CDR3 comprises 13 residues. CDR3 protein: CASSREFNSPLHF. The CDR3 coding sequence is TGTGCCAGTAGTCGGGAGTTTAATTCACCCCTCCACTTT.

This clonotype appeared many times. The chain is built from TRBV10-3 and TRBJ2-1; D perhaps matches TRBD1 (5 bases). CDR1 is ENHRY, CDR2 SYGVKD, per germline. The CDR3 is 14 residues long. Trimming removed 3 bases from V and 10 bases from J, with 16 bases in between. The CDR3 sequence: CAISDWTRSDEQFF. The CDR3, as DNA: TGTGCCATCAGTGACTGGACACGGTCGGACGAGCAGTTCTTC.